This T cell receptor beta chain was recovered during a study of T-cell reconstitution after alpha-beta-depleted transplantation in children. This clonotype was seen only a few times. The TCRbeta library was prepared with unique molecular identifiers. A single record per CDR3 protein comes from TCRdb applying MiXCR to the PCR reads. The sample includes about 830,000 distinct CDR3 sequences, roughly 16% seen only once; the top ten take just under 5%. The source of this sequence is a male patient under 18 who had a stem cell transplant for acute lymphoblastic leukemia, so the T cells may come from the graft donor. Sequences were derived from PBMCs, mostly from graft donor cells, sampled 360 days after TCRalphabeta/CD19-depleted stem cell transplant.

This chain's CDR3 is CASSPRLSGRASTQETQYF. In nucleotides, the CDR3 is TGTGCCAGCAGCCCACGACTCAGCGGGAGGGCCTCAACTCAAGAGACCCAGTACTTC. J is TRBJ2-5 and V is TRBV11-1, with 10 bases matching TRBD2. J gave up 2 bases and V 5 bases, and 17 bases lay outside the gene matches. Germline CDR1 SGHAT, CDR2 FQDESV (reference sequence). The CDR3 loop spans 19 amino acids.